This TCR beta chain was identified in a study of blood T cell repertoires in COVID-19. Looking at the study overall: Samples came from the United States, Italy and Spain, spanning acute and convalescent COVID-19. The cDNA or gDNA used as material had been derived from T cells, B-cell-depleted T cells, or PBMCs.

Those who participated ranged in age from 18 to 89 years and resided in some 24 US areas. This table comes from immunoSEQ multiplex PCR, and its TCRdb copy is limited to in-frame clones, with some not included. The profile shows some 180,000 clones, approximately 82% of them singletons. This clone is a singleton in its sample. This sequence was found in a woman aged 55-69 years with acute COVID-19. The sample consisted of PBMCs or T cells enriched from blood (not recorded which).

The CDR3 DNA follows: TGTGCCAGCAGCTCCGTCCCGGGACTTTTTCAGTCACACTACGAGCAGTACTTC. It translates to CASSSVPGLFQSHYEQYF. The chain links TRBV6-2 or TRBV6-3 to TRBJ2-7; D may be TRBD2 (6 bases). The CDR3 loop spans 18 amino acids. CDR1 and CDR2 (germline): MNHEY, SVGEGT. V lost 6 bases, J lost 3 bases, and 27 bases lay in between.